The sequence of this T cell receptor (beta chain) was determined in a study of blood T cell repertoires in COVID-19. Study-wide context: Spain, Italy and the United States supplied samples that represented acute and convalescent COVID-19. T cells, B-cell-depleted T cells, or PBMCs provided the cDNA or gDNA that served as material.

How the authors handled the data: How many nucleated cells were present was estimated from reference gene primer amplification. Repertoires were generated with immunoSEQ multiplex PCR, while TCRdb's copy carries only in-frame clones and drops some. V, J and clone size are those of that table, while D and trimming were read from the DNA. This sample has over 25,000 clones, with about nine tenths found just once. Sequencing was done on a sample of peripheral blood. The clonotype comes from a human donor in a cohort sampled during active COVID-19. The donor label of this sample is uncertain.

As DNA, the CDR3 is TGTGCCAGCAGCCCTCCAAGCCTGAGCCGGGAGCAGTACTTC. Its translation: CASSPPSLSREQYF. The chain carries TRBV28 and TRBJ2-7; D ambiguous. Germline CDR1 reads MDHEN; CDR2 reads SYDVKM. The ends were cut back, 6 bases at V and 7 bases at J, with 19 bases in the middle. This CDR3 is built from 14 residues.